The rows below give T cell receptor beta chains drawn from one sample of a study of cytomegalovirus exposure and HLA in healthy donors. Assay: immunoSEQ multiplex PCR; the TCRdb copy retains only in-frame clones and omits some. The sample has roughly 250,000 clones, around 86% seen once. The sample taken for sequencing was PBMCs. Source of these receptors: a woman aged 30 to 39 in good health and CMV-seropositive. Each CDR3 is given with its conserved first and last residue. Fields, in order: CDR3 length, V gene, J gene, CDR3 protein.

>15|TRBV4-2|TRBJ2-1
CASSQALAGGNEQFF
>16|TRBV19|TRBJ2-2
CASSIGKGVNTGELFF
>13|TRBV6-1|TRBJ2-1
CASRQDSYNEQFF
>14|TRBV15|TRBJ2-3
CATSASGGTDTQYF
>14|TRBV14|TRBJ2-7
CASSQIGGSYEQYF
>16|TRBV4-1|TRBJ2-7
CASSQVGGLAGDEQYF
>14|TRBV11-3|TRBJ2-1
CASSSVAIYNEQFF
>13|TRBV29-1|TRBJ2-1
CSVVSLGGNEQFF
>11|TRBV20-1|TRBJ2-7
CSARQDYEQYF
>17|TRBV11-2|TRBJ2-7
CASSLGPGTGFGYEQYF
>16|TRBV5-1|TRBJ2-7
CASRQDWASGTYEQYF
>17|TRBV7-2|TRBJ1-2
CASSLAIAQGTNYGYTF
>14|TRBV29-1|TRBJ2-1
CSVIQGFSYNEQFF
>15|TRBV30|TRBJ1-5
CAWSGDRGQGQPQHF
>15|TRBV6-4|TRBJ2-1
CASSAADYSYNEQFF
>16|TRBV11-2|TRBJ2-2
CASSLLRGTVTGELFF
>14|TRBV5-1|TRBJ1-4
CARPRRQLNEKLFF
>12|TRBV30|TRBJ1-1
CAWQTGFTEAFF
>16|TRBV2|TRBJ1-1
CASSGLQATQNTEAFF
>14|TRBV2|TRBJ2-3
CASRYTSGRDTQYF
>15|TRBV7-3|TRBJ2-1
CATQMTGTVYNEQFF
>13|TRBV7-6|TRBJ2-7
CASSLSVIGEQYF
>12|TRBV15|TRBJ2-7
CATSRFHYEQYF
>12|TRBV6-1|TRBJ1-1
CASSGQGTEAFF
>16|TRBV4-1|TRBJ1-5
CASSQPYRGQGQPQHF
>14|TRBV5-1|TRBJ1-1
CASSQLTGFTEAFF
>15|TRBV9|TRBJ1-1
CASSPQEGQGIRAFF
>13|TRBV15|TRBJ1-2
CATSRPNQGSYTF
>16|TRBV5-1|TRBJ2-3
CASSPGALTSGATQYF
>15|TRBV11-2|TRBJ1-2
CASSGPGQIHYGYTF
>14|TRBV19|TRBJ2-1
CASSIRESYNEQFF
>16|TRBV11-3|TRBJ2-6
CASSLVRRDRPEVLTF
>15|TRBV18|TRBJ1-5
CASSTGTGGSQPQHF
>13|TRBV5-1|TRBJ1-1
CASFGQMNTEAFF
>13|TRBV7-9|TRBJ1-4
CASSPRDGEKLFF
>16|TRBV30|TRBJ1-3
CAWSFPRGLSGNTIYF
>12|TRBV25-1|TRBJ2-7
CASSESGYEQYF
>14|TRBV5-1|TRBJ2-7
CASSFETPNYEQYF
>14|TRBV5-4|TRBJ1-2
CASRLTGGFYGYTF
>15|TRBV7-6|TRBJ2-7
CASSSNPGRNYEQYF
>15|TRBV2|TRBJ2-5
CASRAMGQLKETQYF
>13|TRBV6-1|TRBJ2-3
CASSENRGLTQYF
>15|TRBV7-2|TRBJ2-2
CASSLSSGNTGELFF
>16|TRBV5-1|TRBJ2-5
CASSLTSGRGGETQYF
>15|TRBV7-9|TRBJ2-7
CASSPPQDRTYEQYF
>16|TRBV19|TRBJ2-1
CASSNILAGGGNEQFF
>16|TRBV5-1|TRBJ1-5
CASSLDGVAYNQPQHF
>15|TRBV27|TRBJ2-7
CASSLSWQGAYEQYF
>17|TRBV2|TRBJ2-1
CASSSRGGTSTFNEQFF
>15|TRBV27|TRBJ2-7
CASSAGDRAHYEQYF
>16|TRBV7-2|TRBJ1-1
CASSFRTGLMNTEAFF
>13|TRBV7-3|TRBJ2-3
CASSLSHTDTQYF
>14|TRBV29-1|TRBJ2-7
CSVEVGGISYEQYF
>14|TRBV14|TRBJ2-7
CASSHGPGKYEQYF
>16|TRBV15|TRBJ2-3
CATSRAPSGSTDTQYF
>15|TRBV27|TRBJ2-1
CASSVDSAAYTEQFF
>14|TRBV30|TRBJ2-6
CAWATGSGANVLTF